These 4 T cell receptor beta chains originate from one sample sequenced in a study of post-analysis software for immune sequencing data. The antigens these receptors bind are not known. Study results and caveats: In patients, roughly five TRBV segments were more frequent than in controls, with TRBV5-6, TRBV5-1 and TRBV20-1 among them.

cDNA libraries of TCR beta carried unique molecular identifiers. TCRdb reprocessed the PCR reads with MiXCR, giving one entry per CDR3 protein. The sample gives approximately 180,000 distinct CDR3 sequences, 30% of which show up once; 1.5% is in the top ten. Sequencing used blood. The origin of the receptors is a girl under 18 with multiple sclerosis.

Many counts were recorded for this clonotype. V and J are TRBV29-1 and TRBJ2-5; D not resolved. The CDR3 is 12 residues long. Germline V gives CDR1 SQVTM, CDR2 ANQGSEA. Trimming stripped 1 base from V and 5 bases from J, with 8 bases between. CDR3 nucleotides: TGCAGCGTTGAAGTTAACCCGGAGACCCAGTACTTC. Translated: CSVEVNPETQYF.

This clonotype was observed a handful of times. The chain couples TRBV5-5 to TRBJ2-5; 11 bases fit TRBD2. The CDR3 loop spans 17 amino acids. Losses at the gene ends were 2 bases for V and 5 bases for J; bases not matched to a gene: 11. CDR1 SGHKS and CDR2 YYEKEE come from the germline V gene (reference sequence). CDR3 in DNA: TGTGCCAGCAGCTTCGGTCTTAGCGGGAGGGCCTGGGAGACCCAGTACTTC. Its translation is CASSFGLSGRAWETQYF.

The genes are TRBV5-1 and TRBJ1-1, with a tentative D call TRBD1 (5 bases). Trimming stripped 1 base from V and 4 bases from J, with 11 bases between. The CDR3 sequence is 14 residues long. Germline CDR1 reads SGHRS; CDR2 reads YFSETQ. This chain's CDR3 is CASSLWDQGTEAFF. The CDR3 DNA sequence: TGCGCCAGCAGCTTGTGGGACCAGGGCACTGAAGCTTTCTTT.

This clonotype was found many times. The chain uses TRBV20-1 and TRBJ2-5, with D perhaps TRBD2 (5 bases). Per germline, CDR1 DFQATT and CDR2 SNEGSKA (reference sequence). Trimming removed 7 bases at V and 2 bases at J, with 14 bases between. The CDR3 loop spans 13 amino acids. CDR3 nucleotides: TGCAGTGGAATTGGACCGGGGCAAGAGACCCAGTACTTC. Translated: CSGIGPGQETQYF.